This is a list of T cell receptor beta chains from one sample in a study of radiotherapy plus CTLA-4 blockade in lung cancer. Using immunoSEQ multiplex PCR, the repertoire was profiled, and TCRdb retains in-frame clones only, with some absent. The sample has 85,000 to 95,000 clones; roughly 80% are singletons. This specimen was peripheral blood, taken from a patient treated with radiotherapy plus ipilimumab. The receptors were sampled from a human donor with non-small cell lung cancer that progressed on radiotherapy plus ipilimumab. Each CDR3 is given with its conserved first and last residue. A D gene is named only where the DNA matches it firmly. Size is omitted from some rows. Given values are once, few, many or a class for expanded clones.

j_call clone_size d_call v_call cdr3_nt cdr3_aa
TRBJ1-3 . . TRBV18 TGTGCCAGCTCACCGAGAGCCTCTCTCGGCGGAAACACCATATATTTT CASSPRASLGGNTIYF
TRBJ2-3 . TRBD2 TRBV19 TGTGCCAGTAGTATGGAGGCGGGGGGTGGGGATACGCAGTATTTT CASSMEAGGGDTQYF
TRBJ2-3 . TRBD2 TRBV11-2 TGTGCCAGCAGCCCCCGACTAGCATTGACAGATACGCAGTATTTT CASSPRLALTDTQYF
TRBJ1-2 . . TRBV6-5 TGTGCCAGCAGTTTCACTGAGGGTAGCTACACCTTC CASSFTEGSYTF
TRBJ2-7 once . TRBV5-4 TGTGCCAGCAGCTTGGAAAGACAGATTAGCTCCTACGAGCAGTACTTC CASSLERQISSYEQYF
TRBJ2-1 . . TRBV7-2 TGTGCCAGCAGCCGCGATGCGGGACAGAGGAACAATGAGCAGTTCTTC CASSRDAGQRNNEQFF
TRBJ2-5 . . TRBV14 TGTGCCAGCAGCACAATCATGGGAGCAGAGACCCAGTACTTC CASSTIMGAETQYF
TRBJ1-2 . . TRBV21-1 TGTGCCGCCCAATTGGGGGGAGGCTACACCTTC CAAQLGGGYTF
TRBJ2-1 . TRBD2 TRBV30 TGTGCCTGGAGTCGCGGGAGAGACTACAATGAGCAGTTCTTC CAWSRGRDYNEQFF
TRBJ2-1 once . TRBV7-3 TGTGCCAGCAGCTTGGGGTCCTACAATGAGCAGTTCTTC CASSLGSYNEQFF
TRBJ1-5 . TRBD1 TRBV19 TGTGCCAGTAGTATACAGGGGGCGCATCAGCCCCAGCATTTT CASSIQGAHQPQHF
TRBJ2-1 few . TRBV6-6 TGTGCCAGCAGTCCCCAGAAGGGGTGGGGTGAGCAGTTCTTC CASSPQKGWGEQFF
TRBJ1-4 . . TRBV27 TGTGCCAGCAGTCTCTCAACTAATGAAAAACTGTTTTTT CASSLSTNEKLFF
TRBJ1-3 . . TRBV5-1 TGCGCCAGCAGCTTGGAGAGGCAGGGGAGCTCTGGAAACACCATATATTTT CASSLERQGSSGNTIYF
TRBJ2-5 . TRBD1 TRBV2 TGTGCCAGCAGTAAGGGACAGTACGTCGAGACCCAGTACTTC CASSKGQYVETQYF
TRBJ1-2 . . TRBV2 TGTGCCAGCAGTGAAAGGGGGAGCTTGGACTATGGCTACACCTTC CASSERGSLDYGYTF
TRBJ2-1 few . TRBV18 TGTGCCAGCTCACAGGACAGAAGCTCCTACAATGAGCAGTTCTTC CASSQDRSSYNEQFF
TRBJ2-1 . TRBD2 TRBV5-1 TGCGCCAGCAGCTTGGCTAGCGGGAGTAATGAGCAGTTCTTC CASSLASGSNEQFF
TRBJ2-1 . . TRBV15 TGTGCCACCAGCAGAGCCCGACAGATATCCTACAATGAGCAGTTCTTC CATSRARQISYNEQFF
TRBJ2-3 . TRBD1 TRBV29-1 TGCAGCGTTGTGGTTTGGACAGGGACAGATACGCAGTATTTT CSVVVWTGTDTQYF
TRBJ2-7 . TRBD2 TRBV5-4 TGTGCCAGCAGCTCCCCTGGCGGGAGTTACGAGCAGTACTTC CASSSPGGSYEQYF
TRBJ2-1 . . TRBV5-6 TGTGCCAGCAGCTTAGTAGCGGACTCCAATGAGCAGTTCTTC CASSLVADSNEQFF
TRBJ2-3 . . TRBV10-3 TGTGCCATCAGTGAGTCCGCTAGCACAGATACGCAGTATTTT CAISESASTDTQYF
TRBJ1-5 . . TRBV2 TGTGCCAGCAGCGGGACACATAGCAATCAGCCCCAGCATTTT CASSGTHSNQPQHF
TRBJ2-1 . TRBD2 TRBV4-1 TGCGCCAGCAACATAGGGATAGCGGGAGGGCCAGGTGATGAGCAGTTCTTC CASNIGIAGGPGDEQFF
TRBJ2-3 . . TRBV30 TGTGCCTGGAGTGTACCGGACCAACCTACGCAGTATTTT CAWSVPDQPTQYF
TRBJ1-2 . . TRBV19 TGTGCCAGTAGTATACCGGGGGTAATTGGTGGCTACACCTTC CASSIPGVIGGYTF
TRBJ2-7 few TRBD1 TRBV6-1 TGTGCCAGTACTAACAGGGGTCCAACCTACGAGCAGTACTTC CASTNRGPTYEQYF
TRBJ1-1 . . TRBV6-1 TGTGCCAGCAGATACCAGGGCGCTGAAGCTTTCTTT CASRYQGAEAFF
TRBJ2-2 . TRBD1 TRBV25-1 TGTGCCAGCAGCGGGACAGGGGCGAACACCGGGGAGCTGTTTTTT CASSGTGANTGELFF
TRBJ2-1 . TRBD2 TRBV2 TGTGCCAGCAGTGACCCCGGACTAGCGGGAGGGAGGAGTCAGTTCTTC CASSDPGLAGGRSQFF
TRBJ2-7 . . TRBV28 TGTGCCAGCAGTTTTCTACACGAGCAGTACTTC CASSFLHEQYF
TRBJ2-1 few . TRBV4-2 TGTGCCAGCAGCCAAGATTTAGGGAACAATGAGCAGTTCTTC CASSQDLGNNEQFF
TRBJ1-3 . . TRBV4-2 TGTGCCAGCAGCCAAGATCATGGAAACACCATATATTTT CASSQDHGNTIYF
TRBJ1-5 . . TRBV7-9 TGTGCCAGCAGCTTTGGCCCGGGGAATCAGCCCCAGCATTTT CASSFGPGNQPQHF
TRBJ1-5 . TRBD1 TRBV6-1 TGTGCCAGCAGTGTGACAGGGAACGGGCAGCCCCAGCATTTT CASSVTGNGQPQHF